These 7 T cell receptor beta chains were all obtained from the same sample, sequenced in a study of T cell changes during pregnancy in multiple sclerosis. The repertoire was sequenced with immunoSEQ multiplex PCR; TCRdb's copy has only in-frame clones and lacks some. The sample holds over 80,000 clones, around nine tenths seen once. The input for sequencing was peripheral blood, taken in the second trimester of pregnancy. Receptors originate from a female donor in good health, enrolled as a control in a pregnancy study.

This rearrangement joins TRBV4-1 to TRBJ2-2; perhaps TRBD2 as D (6 bases). V lost 1 base to trimming and J lost 2 bases, with 14 bases between them. The V gene's germline CDR1 is MGHRA and CDR2 YSYEKL. CDR3 length equals 17 residues. This chain's CDR3 is CASSQAGAGPNTGELFF. The CDR3 DNA sequence: TGCGCCAGCAGCCAAGCGGGAGCTGGTCCCAACACCGGGGAGCTGTTTTTT.

The rearrangement links TRBV5-6 to TRBJ2-1; D ambiguous. V was clipped by 2 bases and J by 2 bases, with 8 bases between them. Germline V gives CDR1 SGHDT, CDR2 YYEEEE. The CDR3 runs to 14 residues. The CDR3 region is CASSFYAAYNEQFF. CDR3 coding DNA: TGTGCCAGCAGCTTTTATGCAGCCTACAATGAGCAGTTCTTC.

The chain is built from TRBV10-2 and TRBJ2-1; D is perhaps TRBD2 (6 bases). V was cut by 4 bases and J by 8 bases, with 12 bases left in between. CDR3 length: 13 amino acids. The V gene's germline CDR1 is WSHSY and CDR2 SAAADI. CDR3 nucleotides: TGCGCCAGCAGTGGGAGGGTTATAGATGAGCAGTTCTTC. Protein sequence: CASSGRVIDEQFF.

This clone has a single count. J is TRBJ2-2 and V is TRBV4-3; D may be TRBD2 (5 bases). The germline V gene encodes CDR1 LGHNA and CDR2 YSLEER. This CDR3 has 14 residues. V lost 0 bases and J 6 bases, leaving 8 bases between the germline ends. The DNA for the CDR3 is TGCGCCAGCAGCCAAGATCGGGGTTCCGGGGAGCTGTTTTTT. It encodes CASSQDRGSGELFF.

V gene TRBV2 combines with J gene TRBJ1-4, with TRBD1 matching 9 bases. There are 13 residues in the CDR3. Trimming removed 8 bases from V and 8 bases from J; junction bases left unmatched: 6. CDR1 and CDR2 (germline): SNHLY, FYNNEI. In nucleotides, the CDR3 is TGTGCCAGCGGGACAGGGTTTGGGGAAAAACTGTTTTTT. As protein: CASGTGFGEKLFF.

The chain combines TRBV12-5 with TRBJ1-1; TRBD1 matches 9 bases. Losses at the gene ends were 5 bases for V and 3 bases for J; bases not matched to a gene: 4. The CDR3 has 14 residues. Germline V gene data show CDR1 as LGHNT and CDR2 as FRNRAP. The CDR3 nucleotides read TGTGCTAGTGGTCGGACAGGGGTTTACACTGAAGCTTTCTTT. Protein sequence: CASGRTGVYTEAFF.

The chain recombines TRBV21-1 with TRBJ1-5. TRBV21-1 is a documented pseudogene. CDR3 length: 17 residues. The CDR3 nucleotides read TGTGCCAGCAGCAAAGGAGGTGGCAGTGTGTGCAATCAGCCCCAGCATTTT. It codes for CASSKGGGSVCNQPQHF.